Below are 5 T cell receptor beta chains sequenced from a single sample in a study of blood T cells in healthy people across ages. The authors ran a second PCR of roughly 6 to 12 cycles using a sample-barcoded 5' primer and a J-beta primer mix. TCRdb itself ran the 5' RACE reads through MiXCR, one entry per CDR3 protein. The table shows 710,000 or so distinct CDR3 sequences, with roughly 32% occurring only once. Sample: blood. The receptors originated from a woman aged 80 or older in good health.

This clonotype has ten or more counts. V gene TRBV7-2 combines with J gene TRBJ1-2; D not certain. Germline loops: CDR1 SGHTA, CDR2 FQGNSA. This CDR3 comprises 14 residues. The V and J ends lost 5 bases and 8 bases respectively, with 18 bases between them. The CDR3 sequence is CASSLVKGAVGYTF. CDR3 bases: TGTGCCAGCAGCCTGGTTAAGGGCGCGGTAGGCTACACCTTC.

V and J are TRBV7-3 and TRBJ1-1; a weak D match, TRBD1 (6 bases). Trimming shortened V by 0 bases and J by 1 base, and 12 bases separated the two germline ends. This CDR3 spans 16 amino acids. Looked up from germline, CDR1 is SGHTA and CDR2 is FQGTGA. CDR3 sequence (DNA): TGTGCCAGCAGCTTAACGGGGGGCGCGGAGAACACTGAAGCTTTCTTT. Its translation is CASSLTGGAENTEAFF.

The V gene is TRBV14, the J gene TRBJ2-3, with D possibly being TRBD1 (6 bases). CDR1 is SGHDN and CDR2 is FVKESK in the germline V gene. V gave up 5 bases and J gave up 8 bases, with 44 bases separating them. This CDR3 has 23 amino acids. The CDR3 DNA follows: TGTGCCAGCAGCACCTTGGTCGTCGGGAAGACCGAGGGCGGCAACGCACCCAGGGGTACGCAGTATTTT. Translating it yields CASSTLVVGKTEGGNAPRGTQYF.

This clonotype came up many times. The chain combines TRBV20-1 with TRBJ1-2; 11 bases agree with TRBD1. V was clipped by 3 bases and J by 11 bases; unmatched bases: 2. The CDR3 spans 11 residues. Germline lookup yields CDR1 DFQATT and CDR2 SNEGSKA (reference sequence). The CDR3 sequence: CSARDRGRYTF. The CDR3 DNA sequence: TGCAGTGCTAGGGACAGGGGGCGATACACCTTC.

This clonotype has a count of ten or more. The chain uses TRBV20-1 and TRBJ2-3; possible D gene TRBD2, 6 bases. Trimming left V 3 bases short and J 4 bases short, with 23 bases between. The germline V gene has CDR1 DFQATT and CDR2 SNEGSKA (reference sequence). The CDR3 extends over 17 amino acids. The CDR3 DNA reads TGCAGTGCTAGTTTAGAGGGAGGTAGCGTGAGGGCAGATACGCAGTATTTT. Encoded protein: CSASLEGGSVRADTQYF.